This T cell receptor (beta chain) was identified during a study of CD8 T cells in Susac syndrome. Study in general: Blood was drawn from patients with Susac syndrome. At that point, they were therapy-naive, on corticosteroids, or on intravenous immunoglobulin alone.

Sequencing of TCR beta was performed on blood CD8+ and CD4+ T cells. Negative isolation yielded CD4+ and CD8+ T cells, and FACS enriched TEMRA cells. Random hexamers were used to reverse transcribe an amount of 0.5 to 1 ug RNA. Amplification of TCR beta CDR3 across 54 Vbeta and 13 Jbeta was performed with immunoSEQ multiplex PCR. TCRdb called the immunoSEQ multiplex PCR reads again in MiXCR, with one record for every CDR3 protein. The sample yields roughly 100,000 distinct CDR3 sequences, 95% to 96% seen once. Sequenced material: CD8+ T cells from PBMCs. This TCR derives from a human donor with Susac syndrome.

The CDR3 nucleotides are TGTGCCAGCAGTAAGGACAGGGAATCGAACACTGAAGCTTTCTTT. Amino acids: CASSKDRESNTEAFF. J is TRBJ1-1 and V is TRBV27; 8 bases line up with TRBD1. With 5 bases clipped from V and 1 base from J, the junction kept 6 bases outside the gene matches. This CDR3 spans 15 amino acids. Germline CDR1 and CDR2: MNHEY and SMNVEV (reference sequence).